Reported below is one TCR beta chain. What it binds is unknown. These data belong to a study of follicular helper T cells after annual influenza vaccination. Study-wide background: For some subjects, blood spans the 2013-2014, 2014-2015 and 2015-2016 annual vaccinations.

Time point: 2014-2015 season, pre-vaccination. Excluded were substance abuse, HIV/AIDS, active cancer, immunomodulatory drugs and active illness. The germline CDR1 and CDR2 sequences are MGHRA and YSYEKL. The CDR3 extends over 13 amino acids. Trimming cost V 2 bases and J 9 bases; bases outside gene matches: 6. Study-wide results and limits: For non-cTfh compartments, undersampling could not be ruled out.

TCRB was sequenced at Survey level resolution. Here immunoSEQ multiplex PCR was the method, and the copy in TCRdb shows in-frame clones only, minus some. The sample has about 14,000 clones; roughly 86% are singletons. This clonotype originated in an adult who received the influenza vaccine. The rearrangement links TRBV4-1 to TRBJ2-5; 7 bases fit TRBD2. The specimen was CXCR5- memory CD4+ T cells sorted from blood, collected on the day of influenza vaccination. The CDR3 loop reads CASSQKRGVSQYF. The CDR3 nucleotides read TGCGCCAGCAGCCAAAAGCGGGGTGTTTCCCAGTACTTC.